This is a list of T cell receptor beta chains from one sample in a study of T cell repertoires in cytomegalovirus infection. In TCRdb, the reads were re-called with MiXCR into one record per CDR3 protein. The sample holds roughly 180,000 distinct CDR3 sequences, approximately 17% seen once. The source material was CD8+ T cells from PBMCs. These receptors all come from a human donor in good health (CMV status not recorded). Some clones in this sample may be carry-over from other donors' samples. The CDR3 runs from the conserved cysteine through the conserved F or W. Fields, in order: D gene, CDR3 length, V gene, clone size, J gene, CDR3 DNA, CDR3 protein. A D gene is named only where the DNA matches it firmly. A row's size may be missing; if present it is once, few, many or a size class.

TRBD2,15,TRBV5-6,few,TRBJ2-7,TGTGCCAGCAGCTTGGAGGTAGCGGGGACCTACGAGCAGTACTTC,CASSLEVAGTYEQYF
-,15,TRBV7-2,-,TRBJ1-2,TGTGCCAGCAGCTTCCCCCGGGACACCGCCTATGGCTACACCTTC,CASSFPRDTAYGYTF
-,14,TRBV6-1,many,TRBJ2-2,TGTGCCAGCAGAAACAGGGATAACACCGGGGAGCTGTTTTTT,CASRNRDNTGELFF
TRBD1,14,TRBV5-1,few,TRBJ1-2,TGCGCCAGCAGCTCGGAAGACAGGGGATACGGCTACACCTTC,CASSSEDRGYGYTF
TRBD1,16,TRBV7-2,few,TRBJ1-2,TGTGCCAGCAGCTTTCGGGACAGGGGACCTCTTTATGGCTACACCTTC,CASSFRDRGPLYGYTF
-,14,TRBV28,medium-sized,TRBJ2-2,TGTGCCAGCAGCTGGGGGCAAAACACCGGGGAGCTGTTTTTT,CASSWGQNTGELFF
TRBD2,16,TRBV11-2,many,TRBJ2-3,TGTGCCAGCAGCTTAGAAGCGGGGGGGAGCACAGATACGCAGTATTTT,CASSLEAGGSTDTQYF
-,14,TRBV7-9,few,TRBJ2-7,TGTGCCAGCAGCTTAGTAGCACAGCAGTCCGAGCAGTACTTC,CASSLVAQQSEQYF
-,14,TRBV25-1,few,TRBJ1-6,TGTGCCAGCAGTGTTGGGACGGCAAATTCACCCCTCCACTTT,CASSVGTANSPLHF
-,15,TRBV2,many,TRBJ1-5,TGTGCCAGCAGTGGCCAAGGACAAAACAATCAGCCCCAGCATTTT,CASSGQGQNNQPQHF
-,13,TRBV28,-,TRBJ1-1,TGTGCCAGCAGCCCTATTGAGAACACTGAAGCTTTCTTT,CASSPIENTEAFF
-,19,TRBV7-8,-,TRBJ2-5,TGTGCCAGCAGACTCTCATGGTTGGGGAGGGACAGTGGCTCGGAGACCCAGTACTTC,CASRLSWLGRDSGSETQYF
-,14,TRBV7-8,few,TRBJ2-2,TGTGCCAGCAGCCGGCCGGCGAACACCGGGGAGCTGTTTTTT,CASSRPANTGELFF
-,17,TRBV7-6,many,TRBJ2-3,TGTGCCAGCAGCTTACGTGATCAGGGACCAAGCACAGATACGCAGTATTTT,CASSLRDQGPSTDTQYF
-,14,TRBV7-2,few,TRBJ1-2,TGTGCCAGCAGCTTAGGGTACAGGGTGGATGGCTACACCTTC,CASSLGYRVDGYTF
TRBD1,16,TRBV13,-,TRBJ2-1,TGTGCCAGCAGCTTAGGAACCCAGGGGGCTAACAATGAGCAGTTCTTC,CASSLGTQGANNEQFF
TRBD2,18,TRBV10-3,-,TRBJ2-1,TGTGCCATCAAAGGAGGGACTAGCGGGGGGGTTAAGGACAATGAGCAGTTCTTC,CAIKGGTSGGVKDNEQFF